The clone carrying this T cell receptor (beta chain) was recorded only once. Its antigen is still unknown. The sample belongs to a study of T-cell reconstitution after alpha-beta-depleted transplantation in children. Whole-study results and caveats: Where alpha-beta T cells came from about two months after transplant was reportedly several hundred expanded graft clones.

As it was prepared, the TCRbeta library received unique molecular identifiers. Via MiXCR, TCRdb re-called the PCR reads, giving one row per CDR3 protein. The repertoire holds roughly 310,000 distinct CDR3 sequences, with about a quarter as singletons. The sequence was collected from a male patient under 18 who had a stem cell transplant for acute lymphoblastic leukemia, so the T cells may come from the graft donor. Here the sequenced sample was PBMCs, mostly from graft donor cells, taken 180 days after TCRalphabeta/CD19-depleted stem cell transplant.

The CDR3 here is CASSTPGASREKLFF. DNA of the CDR3: TGCGCCAGCAGCACCCCCGGAGCCAGCAGGGAAAAACTGTTTTTT. The rearrangement joins TRBV4-1 to TRBJ1-4; D unclear. V shed 5 bases and J shed 8 bases, with 18 bases lying between them. From germline, CDR1 is MGHRA and CDR2 YSYEKL. The CDR3 has 15 amino acids.